What follows are 19 T cell receptor beta chains derived from one specimen sequenced in a study of cytomegalovirus exposure and HLA in healthy donors listed by TCRdb under 2017. Libraries were constructed by the immunoSEQ multiplex PCR assay. A mixture of 60 forward primers for TCR Vbeta segments and 13 reverse primers for TCR Jbeta segments was used in the multiplex PCR. The immuneACCESS repertoire file appears here via TCRdb, limited to in-frame rearrangements. These files lack a portion of the clones; in checked studies, under half of the deficit traces to unresolved V genes, and the cause of the others is not known. Here the sample has some 180,000 clones; about 9% occur a single time. The ten largest clones capture roughly 1.3% of the sample. Sequenced sample: PBMCs. Receptor source: a woman aged 25 to 39 in good health and CMV-seropositive.

The chain links TRBV2 to TRBJ2-7, with TRBD2 matching 11 bases. The trim removed 8 bases at V and 4 bases at J, leaving 4 bases unmatched. The germline CDR1 and CDR2 sequences are SNHLY and FYNNEI. The CDR3 has 13 residues. The CDR3 coding sequence is TGTGCCAGCGGGACTAGCGGACTTTACGAGCAGTACTTC. Encoded protein: CASGTSGLYEQYF. The variable domain in full, with the rest retrieved from reference TRBV2 and TRBJ2-7, is EPEVTQTPSHQVTQMGQEVILRCVPISNHLYFYWYRQILGQKVEFLVSFYNNEISEKSEIFDDQFSVERPDGSNFTLKIRSTKLEDSAMYFCASGTSGLYEQYFGPGTRLTVT.

This chain uses TRBV2 with TRBJ1-1, with 7 bases aligning to TRBD1. The germline V gene encodes CDR1 SNHLY and CDR2 FYNNEI. The CDR3 is 15 amino acids. The J segment lost 1 base and the V segment lost 2 bases, leaving 4 bases of the junction unmatched. Written as DNA, the CDR3 is TGTGCCAGCAGTGAACCCCGGACAGGGAACACTGAAGCTTTCTTT. Translating gives CASSEPRTGNTEAFF.

This clone was counted between two and nine times. The chain uses TRBV5-1 and TRBJ2-1; 10 bases line up with TRBD2. This CDR3 region has 15 residues. The V segment lost 0 bases and the J segment 9 bases; nucleotides outside the gene matches: 6. Germline V gives CDR1 SGHRS, CDR2 YFSETQ. DNA of the CDR3: TGCGCCAGCAGCTTGGCCAGCGGGAGGGCGGGTGAGCAGTTCTTC. It encodes CASSLASGRAGEQFF.

This clone has only a few counts. The chain combines TRBV25-1 with TRBJ1-4, with 7 bases aligning to TRBD1. Per germline, CDR1 MGHDK and CDR2 SYGVNS. The V and J ends lost 1 base and 7 bases, in that order; junction bases with no gene match: 6. This CDR3 has 15 amino acids. The CDR3 bases are TGTGCCAGCAGTGAATCCAACAGGGGTATTGAAAAACTGTTTTTT. Amino acids: CASSESNRGIEKLFF.

The chain couples TRBV4-1 to TRBJ1-4, with no clear D. This CDR3 contains 14 residues. V shed 4 bases and J shed 7 bases, with 13 bases lying between them. Per germline, CDR1 MGHRA and CDR2 YSYEKL. As DNA, the CDR3 is TGCGCCAGCAGCCTGTTATCCCGGGGTGAAAAACTGTTTTTT. Translated, it gives CASSLLSRGEKLFF.

The chain uses TRBV2 and TRBJ2-3; 13 nucleotides line up with TRBD2. The CDR3 runs 19 residues. Germline V CDR1 and CDR2: SNHLY, FYNNEI. The V segment lost 10 bases and the J segment 3 bases; nucleotides outside the gene matches: 19. CDR3 residues: CANSHRTSGRRENTDTQYF. CDR3 DNA: TGTGCCAACTCCCACAGGACTAGCGGGAGAAGGGAAAATACAGATACGCAGTATTTT.

This clone was seen just once. V is TRBV19 and J is TRBJ2-7; 14 nucleotides agree with TRBD2. The CDR3 covers 16 residues. V shed 5 bases, J shed 7 bases, and the junction held 10 bases outside the gene matches. The germline V gene has CDR1 LNHDA and CDR2 SQIVND (reference sequence). The CDR3 here is CASSPGTSGRREEQYF. CDR3 coding DNA: TGTGCCAGTAGTCCGGGGACTAGCGGGAGAAGAGAGGAGCAGTACTTC.

The rearrangement joins TRBV19 to TRBJ1-4; 9 bases align to TRBD1. After removal of 6 bases from V and 8 bases from J, the junction contained 4 bases not matched to a gene. The CDR3 runs to 13 residues. CDR1 is LNHDA and CDR2 is SQIVND in the germline V gene (reference sequence). The CDR3 loop is CASRGTGREKLFF. DNA of the CDR3: TGTGCCAGTAGGGGGACAGGGCGAGAAAAACTGTTTTTT. Full variable domain (remainder filled in from reference TRBV19 and TRBJ1-4): DGGITQSPKYLFRKEGQNVTLSCEQNLNHDAMYWYRQDPGQGLRLIYYSQIVNDFQKGDIAEGYSVSREKKESFPLTVTSAQKNPTAFYLCASRGTGREKLFFGSGTQLSVL.

This chain joins TRBV5-1 and TRBJ2-7; D uncertain. Germline-derived CDR1 and CDR2 are SGHRS and YFSETQ. The CDR3 is made up of 12 amino acids. V gave up 2 bases and J gave up 12 bases, with 15 bases separating them. CDR3 residues: CASSFFNTRLYF. DNA of the CDR3: TGCGCCAGCAGCTTCTTTAATACCCGACTGTACTTC.

This clone was recorded a few times. The chain carries TRBV9 and TRBJ2-2, with 11 bases aligning to TRBD2. This CDR3 region has 15 residues. Germline V gene sequence: CDR1 SGDLS, CDR2 YYNGEE. The V and J ends lost 4 bases and 4 bases, in that order; junction bases with no gene match: 3. The CDR3 spells CASSPTSGVTGELFF. The CDR3 bases are TGTGCCAGCAGCCCGACTAGCGGGGTCACCGGGGAGCTGTTTTTT.

V and J are TRBV6-5 and TRBJ2-7; 7 bases align to TRBD2. Germline V gene sequence: CDR1 MNHEY, CDR2 SVGAGI. CDR3 length: 8 amino acids. The CDR3: CAAGEQYF. CDR3 nucleotides: TGTGCAGCGGGGGAGCAGTACTTC.

The chain joins TRBV5-4 to TRBJ1-1; 7 bases match TRBD1. After removal of 2 bases from V and 5 bases from J, the junction contained 6 bases not matched to a gene. The CDR3 runs to 14 residues. Germline loops: CDR1 SGHNT, CDR2 YYREEE (reference sequence). The CDR3 nucleotides read TGTGCCAGCAGCTTCGGACAGGACGGAACTGAAGCTTTCTTT. This codes for CASSFGQDGTEAFF. The whole variable domain, filled in from reference TRBV5-4 and TRBJ1-1, reads ETGVTQSPTHLIKTRGQQVTLRCSSQSGHNTVSWYQQALGQGPQFIFQYYREEENGRGNFPPRFSGLQFPNYSSELNVNALELDDSALYLCASSFGQDGTEAFFGQGTRLTVV.

The V gene is TRBV19, the J gene TRBJ2-7; weak D call: TRBD1 (6 bases). Germline lookup yields CDR1 LNHDA and CDR2 SQIVND (reference sequence). The CDR3 spans 10 residues. In DNA, the CDR3 is TGTGCTCAGGGGTCCTACGAGCAGTACTTC. Encoded protein: CAQGSYEQYF.

The rearrangement uses TRBV6-6 and TRBJ2-7, with 11 nucleotides matching TRBD1. The ends lost 7 bases at V and 0 bases at J; junction bases unmatched: 2. Germline V gives CDR1 MNHNY, CDR2 SVGAGI (reference sequence). This CDR3 has 14 residues. CDR3 coding DNA: TGTGCCAGCACCGGGACAGGGGGCTCCTACGAGCAGTACTTC. Translating gives CASTGTGGSYEQYF.

A few counts support this clone. The CDR3 bases are TGTGCCAGTAGTACGAGGGGAGGCGGAGATGAAAAACTGTTTTTT. This codes for CASSTRGGGDEKLFF. The rearrangement links TRBV19 to TRBJ1-4; possibly TRBD1 for D (5 bases). Trimming shortened V by 4 bases and J by 6 bases, and 15 bases separated the two germline ends. This CDR3 comprises 15 residues. Germline loops: CDR1 LNHDA, CDR2 SQIVND (reference sequence).

The chain uses TRBV19 and TRBJ1-1, with D possibly TRBD1 on 6 matching bases. The germline V gene encodes CDR1 LNHDA and CDR2 SQIVND (reference sequence). This CDR3 has 15 amino acids. Between the trimmed V and J ends, which lost 7 bases and 7 bases, there was a span of 22 bases. DNA for the CDR3: TGTGCCAGTATAGGGACAATTACCAATCGGGATGAAGCTTTCTTT. It specifies CASIGTITNRDEAFF.

The gene calls are TRBV5-1 and TRBJ2-7; TRBD1 agrees at 8 bases. V gave up 3 bases and J gave up 0 bases; unmatched junction bases: 5. The CDR3 is 15 residues long. CDR1 is SGHRS, CDR2 YFSETQ, per germline. The chain's CDR3 is CASSSPGTGSYEQYF. DNA for the CDR3: TGCGCCAGCAGCTCCCCCGGGACAGGCTCCTACGAGCAGTACTTC.

The chain is built from TRBV5-1 and TRBJ2-7; 9 nucleotides align to TRBD1. The germline V gene has CDR1 SGHRS and CDR2 YFSETQ. Losses at the gene ends were 3 bases for V and 5 bases for J; bases not matched to a gene: 9. This CDR3 spans 15 amino acids. The CDR3 DNA sequence: TGCGCCAGCAGCTCGGGACAGGGAATTTACCACGAGCAGTACTTC. It is translated as CASSSGQGIYHEQYF.

This clone was observed a handful of times. J is TRBJ2-7 and V is TRBV27; 8 bases map to TRBD2. CDR3 length equals 16 residues. Trimming cost V 6 bases and J 2 bases; bases outside gene matches: 12. The germline V gene encodes CDR1 MNHEY and CDR2 SMNVEV (reference sequence). DNA for the CDR3: TGTGCCAGCAGGCCGTCTCGCGGGGGGTCCACCTACGAGCAGTACTTC. This sequence encodes CASRPSRGGSTYEQYF.